Following are 31 T cell receptor beta chains from one sample sequenced in a study of human T cells and chemical hapten exposure (dated by TCRdb to the early 2020s). The time point label, read with the paper, signifies: healthy volunteer bleed at 6 weeks. Total RNA was isolated from unfractionated whole blood collected in Tempus Blood RNA tubes. Receptor amplification or capture employed RACE. Sequencing was carried out with a NextSeq 500. TCRdb ran its own pipeline on the public reads, namely fastp trimming at Q25 and MiXCR clone calling, and kept in-frame beta chains. One record per CDR3 amino acid sequence lists the most common genes and DNA. Within this sample are around 35,000 distinct CDR3 sequences, with roughly 5% of them counted one time only. 9.5% to 15% of the sample goes to the ten largest clones. The specimen sequenced was whole blood. The receptor set was obtained from a human donor in good health. Some clones in this sample may be carry-over from other donors' samples.

The chain uses TRBV7-9 and TRBJ1-6, with 8 nucleotides matching TRBD1. V lost 5 bases and J lost 9; bases outside the gene matches: 9. Germline CDR1 reads SEHNR; CDR2 reads FQNEAQ (reference sequence). CDR3 length: 15 residues. CDR3 sequence: CASSPGQGGSSPLHF. The CDR3, as DNA: TGTGCCAGCAGCCCCGGACAGGGAGGTAGTTCACCCCTCCACTTT.

This clonotype was recorded at least ten times. This rearrangement joins TRBV29-1 to TRBJ2-5; the match to TRBD1 covers 7 bases. Germline values: CDR1 SQVTM, CDR2 ANQGSEA. The trim removed 2 bases at V and 2 bases at J, leaving 2 bases unmatched. The CDR3 is 13 amino acids. CDR3 DNA: TGCAGCGTTGAAACAGGGGCTCAAGAGACCCAGTACTTC. It is translated as CSVETGAQETQYF.

This chain uses TRBV6-1 with TRBJ1-1, with D hard to call. Deletions cut 5 bases from V and 4 bases from J, with 8 bases between. This CDR3 spans 12 amino acids. Germline V gene lookup returns CDR1 MNHNS and CDR2 SASEGT. The CDR3 here is CASSREGTEAFF. As DNA, the CDR3 is TGTGCCAGCAGTCGAGAGGGCACTGAAGCTTTCTTT.

The chain carries TRBV15 and TRBJ1-2; 11 bases match TRBD1. V trimming: 6 bases; J trimming: 7 bases; junction bases outside the gene matches: 10. The CDR3 length is 15 residues. The germline V gene has CDR1 LNHNV and CDR2 YYDKDF (reference sequence). DNA for the CDR3: TGTGCCACCAGGCGCGACGGACAGGGGGCCTTTGGCTACACCTTC. This gives the protein CATRRDGQGAFGYTF.

V and J are TRBV7-2 and TRBJ1-2; 7 bases are a match to TRBD1. After removal of 2 bases from V and 2 bases from J, the junction contained 8 bases not matched to a gene. The CDR3 runs to 16 residues. Germline V lookup: CDR1 SGHTA, CDR2 FQGNSA. The CDR3 DNA reads as TGTGCCAGCAGCTTAAGCGGACAGGCCTTCAACTATGGCTACACCTTC. This encodes CASSLSGQAFNYGYTF.

The sample holds a few counts of this clonotype. This sequence joins TRBV25-1 and TRBJ2-1; no firm D call. This CDR3 is 13 amino acids long. Germline V lookup: CDR1 MGHDK, CDR2 SYGVNS. The V and J ends lost 3 bases and 7 bases respectively, with 10 bases between them. The CDR3 loop reads CASSDYNMNEQFF. The DNA for the CDR3 is TGTGCCAGCAGTGACTATAATATGAATGAGCAGTTCTTC.

In its sample, this clonotype was seen many times. The rearrangement joins TRBV5-1 to TRBJ1-1; D not resolved. The ends were cut back, 2 bases at V and 1 base at J, with 9 bases in the middle. Germline values: CDR1 SGHRS, CDR2 YFSETQ. CDR3 length: 14 amino acids. In DNA, the CDR3 is TGCGCCAGCAGCTTAGGAAGATCGAACACTGAAGCTTTCTTT. Translating it yields CASSLGRSNTEAFF.

This clonotype was detected ten times or more. The V and J genes are TRBV3-1 and TRBJ1-1; 7 positions match TRBD1. Germline V CDR1 and CDR2: LGHDT, YNNKEL (reference sequence). The CDR3 is 14 residues long. V was pared by 3 bases and J by 1 base, with 2 bases of the junction left unmatched. The CDR3 DNA reads as TGTGCCAGCAGCCAGGGACAGCCGAACACTGAAGCTTTCTTT. Residues: CASSQGQPNTEAFF.

This clonotype was observed many times. The chain recombines TRBV5-6 with TRBJ2-3; a weak D match, TRBD2 (5 bases). V lost 0 bases to trimming and J lost 4 bases, with 12 bases between them. Germline CDR1 and CDR2: SGHDT and YYEEEE. CDR3 length equals 15 residues. This chain's CDR3 is CASSLGNSEADTQYF. In DNA form, the CDR3 reads TGTGCCAGCAGCTTGGGAAATAGCGAAGCAGATACGCAGTATTTT. Supplemented by reference TRBV5-6 and TRBJ2-3, the full variable domain reads DAGVTQSPTHLIKTRGQQVTLRCSPKSGHDTVSWYQQALGQGPQFIFQYYEEEERQRGNFPDRFSGHQFPNYSSELNVNALLLGDSALYLCASSLGNSEADTQYFGPGTRLTVL.

This clonotype was recorded at least ten times. V is TRBV12-3 or TRBV12-4 and J is TRBJ2-1, with D tentatively TRBD2 (6 bases). V lost 5 bases to trimming and J lost 1 base, with 9 bases between them. The CDR3 consists of 14 residues. CDR3 coding DNA: TGTGCCAGCAGTCAAGGGACTTCCTACAATGAGCAGTTCTTC. Translation gives CASSQGTSYNEQFF.

CDR3 in amino acids: CASRREGLGHEQFF. The CDR3 DNA reads TGTGCCAGCCGGCGGGAGGGCCTTGGGCATGAGCAGTTCTTC. The genes are TRBV6-6 and TRBJ2-1; 9 bases match TRBD2. After removal of 8 bases from V and 8 bases from J, the junction contained 10 bases not matched to a gene. This CDR3 comprises 14 residues. The germline CDR1 and CDR2 sequences are MNHNY and SVGAGI (reference sequence).

This clonotype appeared many times. The chain combines TRBV4-2 with TRBJ2-5, with 9 bases lining up with TRBD2. Germline values: CDR1 LGHNA, CDR2 YNFKEQ. V lost 0 bases and J lost 4; bases outside the gene matches: 15. The CDR3 contains 19 residues. CDR3 amino acids: CASSQDRSSGSRLGETQYF. As DNA, the CDR3 is TGTGCCAGCAGCCAAGATAGAAGTAGCGGGAGTCGTCTTGGAGAGACCCAGTACTTC.

The rearrangement uses TRBV20-1 and TRBJ1-1; a possible D gene is TRBD1 (5 bases). This CDR3 is built from 13 residues. Germline V gene data show CDR1 as DFQATT and CDR2 as SNEGSKA (reference sequence). V lost 4 bases and J lost 1, with 10 bases in between. The CDR3 spells CSAKFDRNTEAFF. The CDR3 bases are TGCAGTGCTAAATTCGACAGGAACACTGAAGCTTTCTTT.

This clonotype was found many times. This CDR3 reads CASSLLGASTEAFF. In DNA, the CDR3 is TGTGCCAGCAGCTTATTGGGGGCGTCAACTGAAGCTTTCTTT. This chain links TRBV7-2 with TRBJ1-1; perhaps TRBD1 as D (6 bases). Deletions cut 2 bases from V and 5 bases from J, with 12 bases between. The CDR3 is 14 amino acids. Germline CDR1 SGHTA, CDR2 FQGNSA.

This clonotype was detected many times. This chain uses TRBV2 with TRBJ1-1, with a possible D match to TRBD1 (6 bases). The germline gives CDR1 SNHLY, CDR2 FYNNEI. The length of the CDR3 is 15 residues. With 5 bases removed from V and 4 bases from J, the gap between germline ends came to 17 bases. The CDR3 is CASSLNRDLGTEAFF. CDR3 sequence (DNA): TGTGCCAGCAGTTTAAACAGGGACCTGGGCACTGAAGCTTTCTTT.

This clonotype was seen many times. The chain joins TRBV20-1 to TRBJ2-5; a possible D gene is TRBD2 (5 bases). Germline-derived CDR1 and CDR2 are DFQATT and SNEGSKA (reference sequence). Trimming took off 2 bases at V and 6 bases at J, with 10 bases between the two ends. The CDR3 extends over 12 amino acids. The CDR3 is CSARLAAQTQYF. CDR3 in DNA: TGCAGTGCTAGACTAGCAGCGCAGACCCAGTACTTC.

A note on this clonotype: One base away lies a much larger clone, so this may be a sequencing read error. The V and J genes are TRBV4-2 and TRBJ2-1; tentatively, D is TRBD1 (5 bases). Germline assignment: CDR1 LGHNA and CDR2 YNFKEQ. This CDR3 is 13 amino acids long. The CDR3 reads CASSEDKGREQFF. The CDR3 DNA sequence: TGTGCCAGCAGCGAAGATAAGGGGCGTGAGCAGTTCTTC.

The sample holds many counts of this clonotype. This chain uses TRBV7-2 with TRBJ2-3, with TRBD2 matching over 8 bases. V was clipped by 5 bases and J by 4 bases; unmatched bases: 11. The CDR3 sequence is 16 residues long. CDR1 is SGHTA, CDR2 FQGNSA, per germline. CDR3 sequence reads: CASSARLATAADTQYF. As DNA, the CDR3 is TGTGCCAGCAGCGCCCGACTAGCGACGGCGGCAGATACGCAGTATTTT.

This clonotype showed up just a few times. The rearrangement links TRBV4-3 to TRBJ2-1; possibly TRBD2 for D (7 bases). CDR1 and CDR2 from the germline V gene are LGHNA and YSLEER. Trimming took 0 bases from V and 6 from J, leaving 15 bases between them. The CDR3 loop spans 16 amino acids. The CDR3 protein is CASSQEKGGPGNEQFF. In DNA form, the CDR3 reads TGCGCCAGCAGCCAAGAGAAGGGGGGGCCCGGCAATGAGCAGTTCTTC.

At least ten counts were recorded for this clonotype. The chain couples TRBV29-1 to TRBJ2-5; D might be TRBD1 (5 bases). Germline loops: CDR1 SQVTM, CDR2 ANQGSEA. V dropped 6 bases and J dropped 1 base, with 12 bases sitting between them. The CDR3 is made up of 13 amino acids. The CDR3 loop is CSVSDRPQETQYF. As DNA, the CDR3 is TGCAGCGTCTCCGACAGACCCCAAGAGACCCAGTACTTC.

This clonotype came up many times. This sequence joins TRBV20-1 and TRBJ2-5, with D hard to call. There are 10 residues in the CDR3. V lost 5 bases and J lost 2, with 3 bases in between. CDR1 DFQATT and CDR2 SNEGSKA come from the germline V gene (reference sequence). CDR3 region: CSAGQETQYF. The CDR3 region has the DNA TGCAGTGCTGGTCAAGAGACCCAGTACTTC.

This clonotype was counted at least ten times. A read error may produce the germline difference seen at one junction end. This rearrangement joins TRBV7-7 to TRBJ2-3; 11 nucleotides match TRBD2. Germline V gives CDR1 SSHAT, CDR2 FNYEAQ (reference sequence). CDR3 length: 16 residues. This CDR3 is CASSSLPTSGMGTQYF. The CDR3 region has the DNA TGTGCTAGCAGCTCTCTCCCGACTAGCGGGATGGGTACGCAGTATTTT. Drawing the rest from reference TRBV7-7 and TRBJ2-3, the complete variable domain is GAGVSQSPRYKVTKRGQDVTLRCDPISSHATLYWYQQALGQGPEFLTYFNYEAQPDKSGLPSDRFSAERPEGSISTLTIQRTEQRDSAMYRCASSSLPTSGMGTQYFGPGTRLTVL.

This clonotype was found a few times. The rearrangement joins TRBV11-2 to TRBJ1-1, with a weak D call TRBD1 (5 bases). CDR1 is SGHAT, CDR2 FQNNGV, per germline. V lost 0 bases, J lost 4 bases, and 9 bases lay in between. The CDR3 is made up of 14 amino acids. The CDR3 here is CASSLDRGVTEAFF. The CDR3 DNA reads TGTGCCAGCAGCTTAGATCGGGGCGTCACTGAAGCTTTCTTT.

This clonotype has a count of ten or more. The DNA of the CDR3 is TGTGCCAGCAGCCTCAATTCCGACAATGAGCAGTTCTTC. Residues: CASSLNSDNEQFF. The rearrangement joins TRBV7-2 to TRBJ2-1; no clear D. Germline V gene lookup returns CDR1 SGHTA and CDR2 FQGNSA. This CDR3 is built from 13 residues. V was trimmed by 5 bases and J by 5 bases, leaving 10 bases between them. Complete variable domain (other parts from reference TRBV7-2 and TRBJ2-1): GAGVSQSPSNKVTEKGKDVELRCDPISGHTALYWYRQSLGQGLEFLIYFQGNSAPDKSGLPSDRFSAERTGGSVSTLTIQRTQQEDSAVYLCASSLNSDNEQFFGPGTRLTVL.

In its sample, this clonotype was seen many times. The chain couples TRBV12-3 or TRBV12-4 to TRBJ2-6; perhaps TRBD2 as D (5 bases). The CDR3 is 18 amino acids. The V end lost 1 base, the J end lost 0 bases, and 13 bases lay between the germline ends. CDR3 nucleotide sequence: TGTGCCAGCAGTTTAGGCTACGGGGAAACCTCTGGGGCCAACGTCCTGACTTTC. Amino acid sequence: CASSLGYGETSGANVLTF.

This clonotype was detected many times. The J gene is TRBJ1-3, the V gene TRBV20-1; 8 positions match TRBD1. V trimming: 6 bases; J trimming: 2 bases; junction bases outside the gene matches: 9. Germline V CDR1 and CDR2: DFQATT, SNEGSKA (reference sequence). The length of the CDR3 is 15 residues. Here the CDR3 reads CSAYNPGGTGNTIYF. DNA for the CDR3: TGCAGTGCCTACAATCCAGGGGGCACTGGAAACACCATATATTTT.

Many counts were recorded for this clonotype. The chain links TRBV12-5 to TRBJ2-1; D gene ambiguous. The V end lost 6 bases, the J end lost 15 bases, and 15 bases lay between the germline ends. This CDR3 is 11 amino acids long. Germline loops: CDR1 LGHNT, CDR2 FRNRAP. In DNA form, the CDR3 reads TGTGCTAGTGGATCGTTCGTCCCGCTGTTCTTC. This gives the protein CASGSFVPLFF.

In its sample, this clonotype was seen many times. This chain links TRBV29-1 with TRBJ2-1; D possibly corresponds to TRBD1 (6 bases). CDR1 and CDR2 (germline): SQVTM, ANQGSEA. The CDR3 extends over 13 amino acids. V was shortened by 3 bases and J by 7 bases, with 13 bases between the two germline ends. DNA of the CDR3: TGCAGCGTTGAGGGGGCGGATTGGAATGAGCAGTTCTTC. This translates into CSVEGADWNEQFF.

The rearrangement links TRBV29-1 to TRBJ2-3; 7 positions match TRBD1. J gave up 2 bases and V 4 bases, and 6 bases lay outside the gene matches. Germline loops: CDR1 SQVTM, CDR2 ANQGSEA. The CDR3 has 14 residues. CDR3 residues: CSVATTGFTDTQYF. In DNA form, the CDR3 reads TGCAGCGTTGCCACGACAGGGTTCACAGATACGCAGTATTTT.

This clonotype was detected ten times or more. This chain joins TRBV20-1 and TRBJ2-6; 9 nucleotides agree with TRBD2. In germline, CDR1 is DFQATT, CDR2 SNEGSKA (reference sequence). The V segment lost 7 bases and the J segment 2 bases; nucleotides outside the gene matches: 6. CDR3 size: 15 residues. In DNA, the CDR3 is TGCAGTGTGGGGGTAGCGGGAGCTGGGGCCAACGTCCTGACTTTC. Translating gives CSVGVAGAGANVLTF.

This clonotype was observed at least ten times. V and J are TRBV20-1 and TRBJ1-1, with unresolved D. The CDR3 covers 12 residues. Trimming pared 6 bases from V and 3 bases from J, leaving 11 bases between. Germline V lookup: CDR1 DFQATT, CDR2 SNEGSKA (reference sequence). Here the CDR3 reads CSANRGYTEAFF. CDR3 coding DNA: TGCAGTGCGAACCGTGGGTACACTGAAGCTTTCTTT.